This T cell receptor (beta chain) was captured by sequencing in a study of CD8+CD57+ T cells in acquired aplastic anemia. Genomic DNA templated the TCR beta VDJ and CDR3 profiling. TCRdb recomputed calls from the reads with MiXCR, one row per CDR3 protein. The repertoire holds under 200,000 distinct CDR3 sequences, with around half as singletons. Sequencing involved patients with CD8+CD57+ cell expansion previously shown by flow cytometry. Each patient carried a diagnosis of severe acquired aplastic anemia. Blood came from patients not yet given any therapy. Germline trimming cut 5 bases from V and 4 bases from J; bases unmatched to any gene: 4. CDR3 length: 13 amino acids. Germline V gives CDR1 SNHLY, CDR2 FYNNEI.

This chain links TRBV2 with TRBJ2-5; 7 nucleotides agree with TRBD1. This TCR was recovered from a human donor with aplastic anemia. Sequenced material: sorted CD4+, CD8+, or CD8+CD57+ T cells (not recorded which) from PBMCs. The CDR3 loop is CASSINRGETQYF. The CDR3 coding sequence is TGTGCCAGCAGTATTAACAGGGGAGAGACCCAGTACTTC.